This T cell receptor beta chain was captured by sequencing in a study of cytomegalovirus exposure and HLA in healthy donors. The V gene's germline CDR1 is SGHTA and CDR2 FQGNSA. The CDR3 has 16 residues. Trimming removed 5 bases at V and 3 bases at J, with 17 bases between. PCR was performed using 60 Vbeta and 13 Jbeta primers. Data came from immunoSEQ multiplex PCR; TCRdb stores just in-frame clones and leaves some out. The sample shows over 100,000 clones, around three quarters of them seen only once. This TCR came from a woman aged 25 to 39 in good health and CMV-seropositive. This chain connects TRBV7-2 to TRBJ2-1, with a weak D call TRBD2 (7 bases). Sequencing was performed on PBMCs. The CDR3 spells CASSPPRGGDYNEQFF. CDR3 in DNA: TGTGCCAGCAGCCCCCCTAGAGGGGGGGACTACAATGAGCAGTTCTTC.